The 32 T cell receptor beta chains below all came from one sample that was sequenced in a study of beta chain features in type 1 diabetes. Expressed TCRB transcripts were sequenced, since all the RNA that had been isolated was reverse transcribed. TCRdb keeps only in-frame clones here, not all; method: immunoSEQ multiplex PCR. Seen here are about 620,000 clones, around 15% observed once, and the top ten hold about 0.086%. The sequenced sample was naive CD4+ T cells from blood. These receptors all stem from a man in his late teens or twenties in good health.

V gene TRBV6-1 combines with J gene TRBJ2-4; D ambiguous. Per the germline V gene, CDR1 is MNHNS and CDR2 is SASEGT. The CDR3 runs to 14 residues. Trimming removed 8 bases at V and 2 bases at J, with 13 bases between. The CDR3 spells CASARAGTKNIQYF. DNA for the CDR3: TGTGCCAGCGCCCGCGCCGGTACCAAAAACATTCAGTACTTC.

This clone was counted a few times. The same CDR3 can be traced to other DNA sequences in this sample. The rearrangement joins TRBV15 to TRBJ2-2, with 10 bases identical to TRBD1. CDR1 LNHNV and CDR2 YYDKDF come from the germline V gene (reference sequence). CDR3 size: 14 residues. V lost 3 bases to trimming and J lost 5 bases; unmatched junction nucleotides: 0. The CDR3 region has the DNA TGTGCCACCAGCAGGGGACAGGGGACCGGGGAGCTGTTTTTT. This codes for CATSRGQGTGELFF.

This rearrangement joins TRBV7-2 to TRBJ2-7; 7 nucleotides line up with TRBD1. The J segment lost 7 bases and the V segment lost 3 bases, leaving 12 bases of the junction unmatched. Germline V lookup: CDR1 SGHTA, CDR2 FQGNSA. The CDR3 length is 15 residues. The CDR3 spells CASSFLTQTGSEQYF. CDR3 bases: TGTGCCAGCAGCTTCCTAACCCAGACAGGGTCGGAGCAGTACTTC.

This chain links TRBV4-3 with TRBJ1-2; no clear D gene. Germline CDR1 reads LGHNA; CDR2 reads YSLEER. The CDR3 consists of 15 residues. The V gene lost 0 bases and the J gene lost 4 bases, with 12 bases spanning the gap. This chain's CDR3 is CASSQDGSTGYGYTF. The CDR3 bases are TGCGCCAGCAGCCAAGATGGCAGCACGGGCTATGGCTACACCTTC.

This clone was detected only a few times. This chain uses TRBV18 with TRBJ2-7, with D possibly TRBD1 on 6 matching bases. Trimming stripped 4 bases from V and 4 bases from J, with 14 bases between. The CDR3 is 14 amino acids. Germline CDR1 reads KGHSH; CDR2 reads LQKENI. The chain's CDR3 is CASSQQLQGYEQYF. CDR3 nucleotides: TGTGCCAGCTCACAACAATTACAGGGTTACGAGCAGTACTTC.

In this sample, this clone turned up a few times. The CDR3 DNA reads as TGTGCCAGCAGCTCCGGGAGACAGGGAAATAAAGGAAACACCATATATTTT. Amino acids: CASSSGRQGNKGNTIYF. The rearrangement uses TRBV7-2 and TRBJ1-3; 7 nucleotides agree with TRBD1. The CDR3 length is 17 residues. Germline assignment: CDR1 SGHTA and CDR2 FQGNSA. Losses at the gene ends were 4 bases for V and 4 bases for J; bases not matched to a gene: 13. The whole variable domain, filled in from reference TRBV7-2 and TRBJ1-3, reads GAGVSQSPSNKVTEKGKDVELRCDPISGHTALYWYRQSLGQGLEFLIYFQGNSAPDKSGLPSDRFSAERTGGSVSTLTIQRTQQEDSAVYLCASSSGRQGNKGNTIYFGEGSWLTVV.

Here the CDR3 reads CASSRGPGPQHF. CDR3 coding DNA: TGTGCCAGCAGCAGGGGCCCTGGGCCCCAGCATTTT. This chain uses TRBV2 with TRBJ1-5, with D maybe TRBD1 (6 bases). This CDR3 has 12 residues. CDR1 SNHLY and CDR2 FYNNEI come from the germline V gene. V was shortened by 6 bases and J by 9 bases, with 12 bases between the two germline ends.

This clone has just a few counts. The chain joins TRBV5-1 to TRBJ2-2; D gene ambiguous. CDR1 and CDR2 (germline): SGHRS, YFSETQ. V gave up 7 bases and J gave up 3 bases, with 16 bases separating them. This CDR3 is built from 15 residues. CDR3 coding DNA: TGCGCCAGCCTTAAAACCGGGCAACACACCGGGGAGCTGTTTTTT. The encoded protein is CASLKTGQHTGELFF.

This clone was detected only a few times. The chain couples TRBV23-1 to TRBJ1-5, with D tentatively TRBD1 (6 bases). TRBV23-1 is classed as an ORF, of uncertain function. V was cut by 4 bases and J by 7 bases, with 17 bases left in between. This CDR3 has 15 amino acids. CDR3 DNA sequence: TGCGCCAGCAGTCCGCGGGGGGACATTGGACAGCCCCAGCATTTT. Translating gives CASSPRGDIGQPQHF.

This clone showed up just a few times. V gene TRBV9 combines with J gene TRBJ2-6; no clear D. Germline V lookup: CDR1 SGDLS, CDR2 YYNGEE. V was pared by 0 bases and J by 0 bases, with 7 bases between. There are 16 residues in the CDR3. The CDR3 spells CASSVDPGSGANVLTF. CDR3 sequence (DNA): TGTGCCAGCAGCGTAGACCCCGGCTCTGGGGCCAACGTCCTGACTTTC.

This clone was seen a few times. Sequence at one end of the junction differs from germline and may be a read error. This chain joins TRBV5-1 and TRBJ2-2, with D possibly being TRBD1 (6 bases). Germline assignment: CDR1 SGHRS and CDR2 YFSETQ. This CDR3 contains 16 residues. CDR3 amino acids: CASSLLGPGAFDRLLF. In DNA form, the CDR3 reads TGCGCCAGCAGCCTACTTGGGCCAGGGGCTTTCGACCGATTACTTTTT.

This clone was seen more than once but under ten times. The V gene is TRBV7-2, the J gene TRBJ2-7; D possibly matches TRBD1 or TRBD2 (5 bases each). V dropped 2 bases and J dropped 4 bases, with 12 bases sitting between them. The CDR3 extends over 14 amino acids. The V gene's germline CDR1 is SGHTA and CDR2 FQGNSA. CDR3 sequence reads: CASSLNQGPYEQYF. The CDR3 DNA is TGTGCCAGCAGCTTAAACCAGGGACCATACGAGCAGTACTTC. Complete variable domain (other parts from reference TRBV7-2 and TRBJ2-7): GAGVSQSPSNKVTEKGKDVELRCDPISGHTALYWYRQSLGQGLEFLIYFQGNSAPDKSGLPSDRFSAERTGGSVSTLTIQRTQQEDSAVYLCASSLNQGPYEQYFGPGTRLTVT.

The rearrangement joins TRBV30 to TRBJ2-6, with TRBD1 identical over 9 bases. Germline lookup yields CDR1 GTSNPN and CDR2 SVGIG (reference sequence). CDR3 size: 17 residues. V lost 5 bases to trimming and J lost 2 bases; unmatched junction nucleotides: 10. The CDR3 protein is CAWGAGTGTTGANVLTF. The CDR3 nucleotides are TGTGCCTGGGGAGCAGGGACAGGGACGACTGGGGCCAACGTCCTGACTTTC.

The CDR3 spells CASGAFTFEKLFF. The CDR3 DNA reads TGTGCCAGCGGTGCCTTTACTTTTGAAAAACTGTTTTTT. This chain links TRBV25-1 with TRBJ1-4; D is undetermined. V was clipped by 8 bases and J by 7 bases, with 14 bases between them. Germline V lookup: CDR1 MGHDK, CDR2 SYGVNS. The CDR3 has 13 amino acids.

The sample holds a few counts of this clone. The chain has TRBV29-1 and TRBJ2-7; tentatively, D is TRBD1 or TRBD2 (5 bases each). The CDR3 extends over 13 amino acids. The germline CDR1 and CDR2 sequences are SQVTM and ANQGSEA. Trimming pared 6 bases from V and 4 bases from J, leaving 16 bases between. CDR3 bases: TGCAGCGTCAGAGGGACGTTGCTTTACGAGCAGTACTTC. Its translation is CSVRGTLLYEQYF.

The rearrangement links TRBV5-4 to TRBJ1-4, with D tentatively TRBD1 (5 bases). Looked up from germline, CDR1 is SGHNT and CDR2 is YYREEE (reference sequence). CDR3 length: 18 residues. Between the trimmed V and J ends, which lost 1 base and 0 bases, there was a span of 16 bases. Here the CDR3 DNA reads TGTGCCAGCAGCTTGCGGGCAGGGACTAGAGCAACTAATGAAAAACTGTTTTTT. The encoded protein is CASSLRAGTRATNEKLFF.

This chain links TRBV7-9 with TRBJ1-1; a possible D gene is TRBD1 (5 bases). The CDR3 is 15 amino acids. From germline, CDR1 is SEHNR and CDR2 FQNEAQ (reference sequence). V was cut by 6 bases and J by 2 bases, with 16 bases left in between. The CDR3: CASRPPGGFNTEAFF. The CDR3 nucleotides read TGTGCCAGCAGGCCTCCGGGGGGGTTTAACACTGAAGCTTTCTTT. Drawing the rest from reference TRBV7-9 and TRBJ1-1, the complete variable domain is DTGVSQNPRHKITKRGQNVTFRCDPISEHNRLYWYRQTLGQGPEFLTYFQNEAQLEKSRLLSDRFSAERPKGSFSTLEIQRTEQGDSAMYLCASRPPGGFNTEAFFGQGTRLTVV.

This chain connects TRBV10-3 to TRBJ2-3; D assignment may be TRBD1 or TRBD2 (6 bases each). V was trimmed by 4 bases and J by 4 bases, leaving 12 bases between them. The germline CDR1 and CDR2 sequences are ENHRY and SYGVKD. This CDR3 is 14 amino acids long. The CDR3 nucleotides read TGTGCCATCAGTGGGGGGGCGAGGGCAGATACGCAGTATTTT. Translating it yields CAISGGARADTQYF.

This clone was recorded a few times. The chain is built from TRBV11-2 and TRBJ2-5; 9 nucleotides agree with TRBD1. V trimming: 5 bases; J trimming: 5 bases; junction bases outside the gene matches: 12. CDR3 size: 16 residues. Germline V gives CDR1 SGHAT, CDR2 FQNNGV. The CDR3 nucleotides read TGTGCCAGCAGCCCCAACCACAGGGGGCGAAGGGAGACCCAGTACTTC. As protein: CASSPNHRGRRETQYF.

This clone showed up just a few times. The CDR3 region is CAISVVADSPLHF. Written as DNA, the CDR3 is TGTGCCATCAGTGTGGTGGCAGATTCACCCCTCCACTTT. The rearrangement uses TRBV10-3 and TRBJ1-6; no reliable D call. Trimming removed 4 bases from V and 8 bases from J, with 9 bases in between. CDR1 and CDR2 (germline): ENHRY, SYGVKD. The CDR3 loop spans 13 amino acids.

This chain uses TRBV29-1 with TRBJ2-7; D tentatively fits TRBD1 or TRBD2 (5 bases each). From germline, CDR1 is SQVTM and CDR2 ANQGSEA. The germline V and J ends were trimmed by 6 bases and 4 bases, with 25 bases remaining between them. This CDR3 has 16 amino acids. CDR3 amino acids: CSVAHGASGFQYEQYF. In nucleotides, the CDR3 is TGCAGCGTCGCCCACGGGGCCTCCGGCTTTCAGTACGAGCAGTACTTC.

J is TRBJ2-1 and V is TRBV6-6; possible D gene TRBD1, 5 bases. Germline V gene sequence: CDR1 MNHNY, CDR2 SVGAGI (reference sequence). This CDR3 region has 11 residues. The CDR3: CGTSSYNEQFF. In nucleotides, the CDR3 is TGTGGGACATCCTCCTACAATGAGCAGTTCTTC.

This chain links TRBV2 with TRBJ1-5; unclear D gene. The CDR3 sequence is 13 residues long. Between the trimmed V and J ends, which lost 2 bases and 4 bases, there was a span of 6 bases. The germline V gene encodes CDR1 SNHLY and CDR2 FYNNEI. CDR3 in DNA: TGTGCCAGCAGTGAACAGTCTAATCAGCCCCAGCATTTT. Amino acids: CASSEQSNQPQHF.

Only a few counts were recorded for this clone. The V call is TRBV4-1, the J call TRBJ1-2; 7 bases are shared with TRBD1. V trimming: 1 base; J trimming: 6 bases; junction bases outside the gene matches: 11. The V gene's germline CDR1 is MGHRA and CDR2 YSYEKL. CDR3 length: 16 amino acids. The DNA for the CDR3 is TGCGCCAGCAGCCAAGTGATTCCCAGGGGGGAGAATGGCTACACCTTC. Its protein is CASSQVIPRGENGYTF.

The genes are TRBV2 and TRBJ2-7; TRBD1 might be the D (6 bases). Trimming stripped 6 bases from V and 3 bases from J, with 18 bases between. This CDR3 comprises 15 residues. Germline V CDR1 and CDR2: SNHLY, FYNNEI. For the CDR3, the DNA is TGTGCCAGCAGGCAACAGGGATGGGGTTTCTACGAGCAGTACTTC. The encoded protein is CASRQQGWGFYEQYF.

This clone was counted only a few times. V and J are TRBV28 and TRBJ2-2; D unresolved. This CDR3 is 15 amino acids long. Germline V CDR1 and CDR2: MDHEN, SYDVKM. V was pared by 0 bases and J by 2 bases, with 7 bases between. CDR3 sequence (DNA): TGTGCCAGCAGTTTATGGGGGATCAACACCGGGGAGCTGTTTTTT. Translation gives CASSLWGINTGELFF.

For this clone: At the DNA level, this CDR3 is encoded by other sequences in the same sample as well. V and J are TRBV9 and TRBJ2-7; D remains ambiguous. Trimming removed 0 bases at V and 3 bases at J, with 7 bases between. CDR1 is SGDLS and CDR2 is YYNGEE in the germline V gene. CDR3 length equals 13 residues. In DNA form, the CDR3 reads TGTGCCAGCAGCGTAGTGGGCGGCTACGAGCAGTACTTC. Encoded protein: CASSVVGGYEQYF.

In its sample, this clone was seen a few times. This sequence joins TRBV18 and TRBJ1-5; D uncertain. CDR1 KGHSH and CDR2 LQKENI come from the germline V gene. CDR3 length: 15 residues. V shed 3 bases and J shed 3 bases, with 12 bases lying between them. The CDR3 DNA reads as TGTGCCAGCTCACCCGGCCCAGCGGTCAATCAGCCCCAGCATTTT. It specifies CASSPGPAVNQPQHF.

The chain is built from TRBV21-1 and TRBJ2-5; the table's D call TRBD2 went unverified against the DNA. TRBV21-1 has pseudogene status. This CDR3 is built from 14 residues. Written as DNA, the CDR3 is TGTGCCAGCAAACTGCGGGAGGGCCATGAGACCCAGTACTTC. Translation: CASKLREGHETQYF.

This clone has more than one count but fewer than ten. This chain connects TRBV6-5 to TRBJ2-7; no firm D call. In germline, CDR1 is MNHEY, CDR2 SVGAGI. V was pared by 0 bases and J by 2 bases, with 11 bases between. The CDR3 is 15 residues long. The CDR3 nucleotides read TGTGCCAGCAGTTACTCGAGGCCCTCGGCCTACGAGCAGTACTTC. Translation: CASSYSRPSAYEQYF.

CDR3 residues: CASSLRPTSGGSRTQYF. In DNA form, the CDR3 reads TGTGCCAGCAGTTTACGCCCAACTAGCGGGGGGTCGAGGACCCAGTACTTC. V and J are TRBV27 and TRBJ2-5; 12 bases are a match to TRBD2. The CDR3 extends over 17 amino acids. J gave up 7 bases and V 2 bases, and 11 bases lay outside the gene matches. CDR1 and CDR2 from the germline V gene are MNHEY and SMNVEV (reference sequence).

The DNA of the CDR3 is TGTGCCAGCAGTTACGCCGGACAGGGAAGGAATGAGCAGTTCTTC. This gives the protein CASSYAGQGRNEQFF. V is TRBV6-5 and J is TRBJ2-1, with 8 bases that match TRBD1. The CDR3 sequence is 15 residues long. The germline gives CDR1 MNHEY, CDR2 SVGAGI. Losses at the gene ends were 2 bases for V and 7 bases for J; bases not matched to a gene: 7.